A single sample gave rise to the 31 T cell receptor beta chains below, sequenced in a study of T cells in Graves' hyperthyroidism and ophthalmopathy. RNA transcripts were the template for amplifying TCR beta CDR3 regions. When the TCR CDR3 underwent first-round RT-PCR, the HTBI primer set was used. TCRdb called the multiplex PCR reads again in MiXCR, with one record for every CDR3 protein. The table has around 250,000 distinct CDR3 sequences, around 15% seen once. The specimen sequenced was blood. These TCRs come from a woman under 30 with Graves' ophthalmopathy.

Notes on this clonotype: A read error may explain this, as a much larger clone is one base away. The gene calls are TRBV2 and TRBJ1-2; 10 bases align to TRBD1. Germline V gene data show CDR1 as SNHLY and CDR2 as FYNNEI. The ends lost 6 bases at V and 7 bases at J; junction bases unmatched: 8. The CDR3 length is 14 residues. This chain's CDR3 is CASRVTGGTSGYTF. The CDR3 DNA reads as TGTGCCAGCAGGGTGACAGGGGGCACGAGTGGCTACACCTTC.

This clonotype occurred many times. The chain carries TRBV7-9 and TRBJ2-1, with 8 bases aligning to TRBD1. The CDR3 length is 16 residues. V trimming: 5 bases; J trimming: 2 bases; junction bases outside the gene matches: 8. Per germline, CDR1 SEHNR and CDR2 FQNEAQ (reference sequence). The CDR3 reads CASSVSTGAPYNEQFF. The CDR3 DNA reads as TGTGCCAGCAGCGTTTCGACAGGGGCCCCCTACAATGAGCAGTTCTTC.

This clonotype occurred many times. The chain recombines TRBV7-6 with TRBJ2-5, with TRBD1 as a possible D gene (5 bases). This CDR3 region has 14 residues. Germline CDR1 reads SGHVS; CDR2 reads FNYEAQ. V was cut by 2 bases and J by 4 bases, with 11 bases left in between. The CDR3 sequence: CASSLQGLAETQYF. CDR3 nucleotides: TGTGCCAGCAGCTTACAGGGATTGGCAGAGACCCAGTACTTC.

This clonotype was seen more than once but under ten times. The chain links TRBV20-1 to TRBJ1-5; D gene ambiguous. Per germline, CDR1 DFQATT and CDR2 SNEGSKA (reference sequence). V dropped 0 bases and J dropped 9 bases, with 15 bases sitting between them. The CDR3 covers 14 residues. The CDR3 DNA follows: TGCAGTGCTAGAGACCCACGGGAGGGCGGGCCCCAGCATTTT. Protein: CSARDPREGGPQHF.

This clonotype was picked up many times. J is TRBJ2-7 and V is TRBV28, with D perhaps matching TRBD2 (5 bases). Germline CDR1 MDHEN, CDR2 SYDVKM. Trimming took off 2 bases at V and 5 bases at J, with 10 bases between the two ends. The CDR3 is 13 amino acids. The CDR3 DNA follows: TGTGCCAGCAGTTTACTAGCTCGGGACGAGCAGTACTTC. Protein sequence: CASSLLARDEQYF.

This clonotype was observed many times. The V call is TRBV28, the J call TRBJ1-6; TRBD1 matches at 11 bases. The germline CDR1 and CDR2 sequences are MDHEN and SYDVKM. The CDR3 extends over 19 amino acids. Trimming took 2 bases from V and 0 from J; bases not matched to a gene: 6. The CDR3 here is CASSLGDRGVNSYNSPLHF. The DNA of the CDR3 is TGTGCCAGCAGTTTAGGGGACAGGGGGGTAAACTCCTATAATTCACCCCTCCACTTT.

This clonotype was seen at least ten times. CDR3 DNA sequence: TGCAGTGCTAGATGGGTTGGAGGGGACCGCCCCAACTTCAATTCACCCCTCCACTTT. It yields the protein CSARWVGGDRPNFNSPLHF. This chain uses TRBV20-1 with TRBJ1-6; TRBD1 is a possible D gene (5 bases). The CDR3 covers 19 residues. V was cut by 2 bases and J by 7 bases, with 27 bases left in between. Per the germline V gene, CDR1 is DFQATT and CDR2 is SNEGSKA (reference sequence).

There are many counts of this clonotype. The chain uses TRBV7-8 and TRBJ2-1; D is possibly TRBD1 (6 bases). The V end was cut by 6 bases, the J end by 1 base, with 19 bases between. CDR1 is SGHVS and CDR2 is FQNEAQ in the germline V gene. This CDR3 spans 17 amino acids. CDR3 amino acids: CASRLLQGELSYNEQFF. As DNA, the CDR3 is TGTGCCAGCAGACTCTTACAGGGAGAACTGTCCTACAATGAGCAGTTCTTC.

This clonotype showed up many times. The rearrangement uses TRBV27 and TRBJ2-7, with D possibly matching TRBD2 (6 bases). Trimming took 8 bases from V and 1 from J, leaving 18 bases between them. From germline, CDR1 is MNHEY and CDR2 SMNVEV (reference sequence). The CDR3 length is 15 residues. The CDR3 loop is CASSTGTAKSYEQYF. DNA of the CDR3: TGTGCCAGCTCTACGGGGACTGCCAAATCCTACGAGCAGTACTTC.

This clonotype has a count of ten or more. The chain combines TRBV14 with TRBJ2-7; TRBD1 matches 9 bases. In germline, CDR1 is SGHDN, CDR2 FVKESK. CDR3 length: 14 residues. Trimming at V came to 2 bases and at J to 3 bases, leaving 2 bases not matched to a gene. The CDR3 is CASSQTGGFYEQYF. The CDR3 DNA is TGTGCCAGCAGCCAAACAGGGGGCTTCTACGAGCAGTACTTC.

This clonotype was counted only a few times. The gene calls are TRBV10-1 and TRBJ2-2; 10 bases line up with TRBD2. In germline, CDR1 is WNHNN, CDR2 SYGVQD (reference sequence). J was trimmed by 6 bases and V by 3 bases; bases with no gene match: 16. This CDR3 spans 19 amino acids. The CDR3 is CASSDGRVAGGFIAGELFF. The DNA for the CDR3 is TGCGCCAGCAGTGATGGCCGGGTAGCGGGGGGTTTCATAGCCGGGGAGCTGTTTTTT.

This clonotype has at least ten counts. The V and J genes are TRBV28 and TRBJ2-1, with D possibly TRBD1 on 6 matching bases. The germline V gene encodes CDR1 MDHEN and CDR2 SYDVKM. The CDR3 is made up of 14 amino acids. The V and J ends lost 4 bases and 5 bases respectively, with 12 bases between them. For the CDR3, the DNA is TGTGCCAGCAGTTCTCTGGACAGAAACAATGAGCAGTTCTTC. Protein product: CASSSLDRNNEQFF.

Many counts were recorded for this clonotype. V is TRBV9 and J is TRBJ2-1; D is perhaps TRBD1 (6 bases). Trimming left V 4 bases short and J 4 bases short, with 12 bases between. CDR1 and CDR2 (germline): SGDLS, YYNGEE. This CDR3 comprises 14 residues. The CDR3 bases are TGTGCCAGCAGCCCGGACAGCTCGTACAATGAGCAGTTCTTC. Its protein product is CASSPDSSYNEQFF.

The gene calls are TRBV19 and TRBJ1-5; D possibly corresponds to TRBD1 (5 bases). CDR1 and CDR2 from the germline V gene are LNHDA and SQIVND (reference sequence). This CDR3 comprises 15 residues. The ends were cut back, 1 base at V and 4 bases at J, with 11 bases in the middle. The CDR3 loop is CASSIASGGNQPQHF. In DNA form, the CDR3 reads TGTGCCAGTAGTATAGCGTCGGGGGGGAATCAGCCCCAGCATTTT. Supplemented by reference TRBV19 and TRBJ1-5, the full variable domain reads DGGITQSPKYLFRKEGQNVTLSCEQNLNHDAMYWYRQDPGQGLRLIYYSQIVNDFQKGDIAEGYSVSREKKESFPLTVTSAQKNPTAFYLCASSIASGGNQPQHFGDGTRLSIL.

This clonotype has at least ten counts. The chain joins TRBV6-4 to TRBJ2-3; D remains ambiguous. There are 14 residues in the CDR3. Trimming cost V 0 bases and J 2 bases, with 6 bases left between them. Germline CDR1 and CDR2: MRHNA and SNTAGT. This chain's CDR3 is CASSDSPDTDTQYF. CDR3 DNA sequence: TGTGCCAGCAGTGACTCCCCCGACACAGATACGCAGTATTTT.

The genes are TRBV28 and TRBJ1-5, with 10 nucleotides matching TRBD1. Germline V gene sequence: CDR1 MDHEN, CDR2 SYDVKM. After removal of 3 bases from V and 3 bases from J, the junction contained 2 bases not matched to a gene. This CDR3 is built from 15 residues. The CDR3 sequence is CASSLGQGLNQPQHF. CDR3 bases: TGTGCCAGCAGTTTGGGACAGGGGCTCAATCAGCCCCAGCATTTT.

On this clonotype: The junction departs from germline at one end; a sequencing error may be responsible. The chain couples TRBV4-1 to TRBJ2-7; D gene ambiguous. Per germline, CDR1 MGHRA and CDR2 YSYEKL. The CDR3 contains 14 residues. The CDR3 DNA sequence: TGTGCCAGCAGCCAAGAGCTGTACGGCTACGAGCAGTACTTC. Amino acids: CASSQELYGYEQYF.

Many counts were recorded for this clonotype. This CDR3 reads CASSTSGSSYNEQFF. DNA for the CDR3: TGTGCCAGCAGCACAAGCGGGAGCTCCTACAATGAGCAGTTCTTC. V gene TRBV7-9 combines with J gene TRBJ2-1, with TRBD2 matching over 8 bases. The length of the CDR3 is 15 residues. Germline CDR1 SEHNR, CDR2 FQNEAQ (reference sequence). Trimming at V came to 5 bases and at J to 0 bases, leaving 3 bases not matched to a gene.

This clonotype was counted many times. V and J are TRBV11-3 and TRBJ2-1, with 8 bases aligning to TRBD2. Per the germline V gene, CDR1 is SGHNT and CDR2 is YENEEA. J was trimmed by 1 base and V by 0 bases; bases with no gene match: 5. The CDR3 extends over 17 amino acids. CDR3 region: CASSLDQVAGSYNEQFF. CDR3 nucleotides: TGTGCCAGCAGCTTAGATCAAGTAGCGGGATCCTACAATGAGCAGTTCTTC.

This clonotype has ten or more counts. The rearrangement links TRBV4-1 to TRBJ1-5; 9 bases match TRBD1. Trimming cost V 3 bases and J 2 bases; bases outside gene matches: 11. CDR3 length equals 18 residues. Germline V gene lookup returns CDR1 MGHRA and CDR2 YSYEKL. The CDR3 nucleotides read TGCGCCAGCAGCCAGATTCCGGGACAGGGTTATGGCAATCAGCCCCAGCATTTT. Encoded protein: CASSQIPGQGYGNQPQHF.

This clonotype has ten or more counts. The rearrangement links TRBV11-2 to TRBJ2-5; the D is unclear. CDR3 size: 14 residues. The V end lost 5 bases, the J end lost 5 bases, and 15 bases lay between the germline ends. The germline V gene has CDR1 SGHAT and CDR2 FQNNGV. CDR3 coding DNA: TGTGCCAGCAGCAAAAACACGGAAGGGGAGACCCAGTACTTC. Translating gives CASSKNTEGETQYF.

This clonotype showed up many times. The genes are TRBV7-9 and TRBJ2-7; D gene uncertain. Trimming took 4 bases from V and 3 from J, leaving 10 bases between them. Germline lookup yields CDR1 SEHNR and CDR2 FQNEAQ (reference sequence). CDR3 length equals 13 residues. CDR3 nucleotides: TGTGCCAGCAGCTCACGACATGGCTACGAGCAGTACTTC. Its protein product is CASSSRHGYEQYF.

J is TRBJ2-3 and V is TRBV12-3 or TRBV12-4; 8 bases match TRBD1. The J segment lost 6 bases and the V segment lost 2 bases, leaving 10 bases of the junction unmatched. The CDR3 extends over 16 amino acids. CDR3 protein: CASSLKAGGAVDTQYF. The CDR3 nucleotides are TGTGCCAGCAGTTTAAAGGCAGGGGGCGCGGTGGATACGCAGTATTTT.

This clonotype has ten or more counts. Given a much more abundant clone one base away, this may be a read error. V and J are TRBV28 and TRBJ2-1; D gene uncertain. Looked up from germline, CDR1 is MDHEN and CDR2 is SYDVKM. This CDR3 is built from 13 residues. The CDR3 here is CVSSLLARDEQFF. The CDR3 coding sequence is TGTGTCAGCAGTTTATTGGCCCGCGATGAGCAGTTCTTC.

This clonotype was counted at least ten times. The chain employs TRBV7-6 and TRBJ2-3, with 9 bases lining up with TRBD1. V was pared by 4 bases and J by 4 bases, with 6 bases of the junction left unmatched. The CDR3 runs 15 residues. The V gene's germline CDR1 is SGHVS and CDR2 FNYEAQ. The CDR3 is CASSYGDRVSDTQYF. The CDR3 coding sequence is TGTGCCAGCAGCTACGGGGACAGGGTATCAGATACGCAGTATTTT.

This clonotype occurred many times. CDR3 protein: CSARKTSGFSYEQYF. In nucleotides, the CDR3 is TGCAGTGCTAGAAAGACTAGCGGTTTCTCCTACGAGCAGTACTTC. The V call is TRBV20-1, the J call TRBJ2-7; 9 bases match TRBD2. With V trimmed by 2 bases and J by 0 bases, 5 bases remained unmatched. The CDR3 sequence is 15 residues long. CDR1 and CDR2 from the germline V gene are DFQATT and SNEGSKA (reference sequence).

This clonotype was seen at least ten times. The chain employs TRBV28 and TRBJ1-2, with D unclear. The CDR3 is made up of 15 amino acids. With 5 bases removed from V and 4 bases from J, the gap between germline ends came to 17 bases. Germline lookup yields CDR1 MDHEN and CDR2 SYDVKM. CDR3 DNA: TGTGCCAGCAGTACACCTCCTGCACAGTTCTATGGCTACACCTTC. It encodes CASSTPPAQFYGYTF.

The sample holds a few counts of this clonotype. Being one base from a much bigger clone, this may be a read error. V usage is TRBV6-1 and J usage is TRBJ2-3, with TRBD2 as a possible D gene (6 bases). The germline V gene has CDR1 MNHNS and CDR2 SASEGT. The CDR3 extends over 16 amino acids. The CDR3 sequence is CAGSDFGSGVTDTQYF. The DNA of the CDR3 is TGTGCCGGCAGTGATTTCGGTAGCGGTGTTACAGATACGCAGTATTTT.

This clonotype has at least ten counts. V gene TRBV5-6 combines with J gene TRBJ1-6; 8 bases align to TRBD1. This CDR3 has 15 residues. V lost 3 bases, J lost 6 bases, and 5 bases stayed unmatched. The germline gives CDR1 SGHDT, CDR2 YYEEEE. Here the CDR3 DNA reads TGTGCCAGCAGCTACGGACAGGGCGGTAATTCACCCCTCCACTTT. Amino acids: CASSYGQGGNSPLHF. Supplemented by reference TRBV5-6 and TRBJ1-6, the full variable domain reads DAGVTQSPTHLIKTRGQQVTLRCSPKSGHDTVSWYQQALGQGPQFIFQYYEEEERQRGNFPDRFSGHQFPNYSSELNVNALLLGDSALYLCASSYGQGGNSPLHFGNGTRLTVT.

This clonotype appeared many times. The chain is built from TRBV20-1 and TRBJ2-1; TRBD2 matches 11 bases. V lost 5 bases to trimming and J lost 0 bases; unmatched junction nucleotides: 6. This CDR3 region has 16 residues. The V gene's germline CDR1 is DFQATT and CDR2 SNEGSKA (reference sequence). The CDR3 loop reads CSARRLAGSSYNEQFF. The CDR3 DNA reads TGCAGTGCTCGAAGACTAGCGGGGAGCTCCTACAATGAGCAGTTCTTC.

This clonotype was seen repeatedly, ten times or more. For the CDR3, the DNA is TGTGCCAGCAGCTTGGGAACGACGGGAGTCACGAGAACAGATACGCAGTATTTT. Translated: CASSLGTTGVTRTDTQYF. The chain carries TRBV5-5 and TRBJ2-3; D may be TRBD2 (6 bases). The V and J ends lost 0 bases and 3 bases respectively, with 20 bases between them. Germline CDR1 SGHKS, CDR2 YYEKEE (reference sequence). The CDR3 consists of 18 residues.